This T cell receptor beta chain is from a study of T cell responses to AZD1222 COVID-19 vaccine. On the study more broadly: Combined were second doses at about 4 or about 12 weeks. Study-level points and caveats: Most donors were white British, females outnumbered males, and clonal diversity was possibly underestimated. Nearly half of unique spike-specific TCRs reportedly avoided B.1.351 and B.1.1.7 mutated regions.

As regards this clone: Its target is not known.

The table came from immunoSEQ multiplex PCR; TCRdb's copy has only in-frame clones and leaves some out. The sample has roughly 130,000 clones, around 93% seen once. Germline V lookup: CDR1 SNHLY, CDR2 FYNNEI. This CDR3 spans 14 amino acids. V lost 9 bases to trimming and J lost 7 bases; unmatched junction nucleotides: 12. This TCR was sampled from an adult in good health. The material was peripheral blood, obtained on day 0 of AZD1222 vaccination. This chain uses TRBV2 with TRBJ2-7, with TRBD1 identical over 10 bases. The CDR3 loop reads CASSGTGVPGEQYF. The CDR3 nucleotides read TGTGCCAGTTCCGGGACAGGGGTTCCGGGGGAGCAGTACTTC.